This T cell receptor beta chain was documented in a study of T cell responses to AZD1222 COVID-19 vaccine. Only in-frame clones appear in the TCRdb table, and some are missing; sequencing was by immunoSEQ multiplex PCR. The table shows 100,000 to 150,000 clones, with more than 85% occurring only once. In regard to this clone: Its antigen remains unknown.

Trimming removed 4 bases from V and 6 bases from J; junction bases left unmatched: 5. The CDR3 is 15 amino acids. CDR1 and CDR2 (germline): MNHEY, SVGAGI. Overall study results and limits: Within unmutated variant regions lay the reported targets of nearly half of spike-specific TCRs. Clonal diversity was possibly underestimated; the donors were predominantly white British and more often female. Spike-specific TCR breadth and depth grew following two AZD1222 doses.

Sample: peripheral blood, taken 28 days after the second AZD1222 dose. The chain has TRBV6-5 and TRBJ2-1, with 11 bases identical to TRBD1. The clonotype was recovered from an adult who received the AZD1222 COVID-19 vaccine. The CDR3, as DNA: TGTGCCAGCAGTTTCCGGGACAGGGGGGCCAATGAGCAGTTCTTC. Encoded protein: CASSFRDRGANEQFF.